The sequence of this T cell receptor beta chain was determined in a study of T cell repertoires in aging, cancer and after chemotherapy. Rearranged V-D-J TRB sequences were amplified with a mixed TRB-A/B primer pool. One entry per CDR3 protein results from TCRdb running MiXCR on the multiplex PCR reads. The sample holds around 2,500 distinct CDR3 sequences, 20% to 25% seen once. This clonotype is classed as large. Trimming cost V 4 bases and J 6 bases; bases outside gene matches: 14. This CDR3 spans 16 amino acids. Germline CDR1 reads SGHVS; CDR2 reads FNYEAQ. The template was genomic DNA from peripheral blood, not RNA.

The TCR comes from a human donor with a solid tumor. The specimen sequenced was blood. The V and J genes are TRBV7-6 and TRBJ2-7; 8 bases are shared with TRBD1. DNA for the CDR3: TGTGCCAGCAGCTCCGACGCAGGGGGCGCAGGGTCCGAGCAGTACTTC. This sequence encodes CASSSDAGGAGSEQYF.